One and the same sample provided the 24 T cell receptor beta chains below, sequenced in a study of regulatory T cells in long-lasting Graves disease. As for time point: newly diagnosed GD, antithyroid drugs for less than 3 months. With RNA extracted from PBMCs as input, the TCR library was made. According to the study, TCR beta libraries were built with iRepertoire HTBI primers and CDR3-region Arm-PCR. TCRdb processed the multiplex PCR reads anew with MiXCR; each CDR3 protein has one entry. The profile covers roughly 360,000 distinct CDR3 sequences, with about an eighth appearing a single time and 18% taken by the ten largest. This sample was also put to use in a study of T cells in Graves' hyperthyroidism and ophthalmopathy.

The sequenced sample was peripheral blood mononuclear cells (PBMCs), obtained at new diagnosis, from a patient treated with antithyroid drugs. The source of these receptors is a woman aged 18-35 years with Graves disease.

Many counts were recorded for this clonotype. Germline is not matched at one junction end, which may reflect a read error. This chain links TRBV2 with TRBJ2-3, with 8 nucleotides matching TRBD1. This CDR3 region has 15 residues. Looked up from germline, CDR1 is SNHLY and CDR2 is FYNNEI. CDR3 DNA: TGTGCCAGCAGCGAAGACAGGGGTGTTTCGGATACGCAGTATTTT. The encoded protein is CASSEDRGVSDTQYF.

In this sample, this clonotype turned up many times. CDR3 region: CASSRGGDTEAFF. CDR3 coding DNA: TGTGCCAGCAGCCGCGGGGGGGACACTGAAGCTTTCTTT. The chain carries TRBV11-3 and TRBJ1-1; D might be TRBD1 (5 bases). Germline V lookup: CDR1 SGHNT, CDR2 YENEEA. Between the trimmed V and J ends, which lost 5 bases and 3 bases, there was a span of 10 bases. This CDR3 comprises 13 residues.

Points on this clonotype: A much bigger clone sits one base away, suggesting this may be a read error. This sequence joins TRBV30 and TRBJ1-1, with 10 nucleotides matching TRBD1. Per the germline V gene, CDR1 is GTSNPN and CDR2 is SVGIG (reference sequence). V lost 7 bases to trimming and J lost 4 bases; unmatched junction nucleotides: 12. The CDR3 length is 15 residues. This chain's CDR3 is CAFDRQGAGSTEAFF. The CDR3 DNA is TGTGCCTTCGATCGACAGGGGGCCGGGAGCACTGAAGCTTTCTTT.

This clonotype was picked up many times. V usage is TRBV29-1 and J usage is TRBJ2-7; 11 bases are a match to TRBD2. With V trimmed by 4 bases and J by 0 bases, 5 bases remained unmatched. Germline loops: CDR1 SQVTM, CDR2 ANQGSEA. The CDR3 extends over 15 amino acids. The CDR3 is CSVVPGLAVSYEQYF. DNA for the CDR3: TGCAGCGTTGTCCCGGGACTAGCGGTCTCCTACGAGCAGTACTTC.

Many counts were recorded for this clonotype. The J gene is TRBJ2-1, the V gene TRBV30; 11 bases are shared with TRBD2. The CDR3 extends over 17 amino acids. Germline V gene data show CDR1 as GTSNPN and CDR2 as SVGIG (reference sequence). V shed 4 bases and J 3 bases; nucleotides not matched to a gene: 11. The CDR3 bases are TGTGCCTGGACCCACGGGGCTAGCGGGAGGTTCTACAATGAGCAGTTCTTC. As protein: CAWTHGASGRFYNEQFF.

About this clonotype itself: A clone one base away is much larger, so this may be a read error. V is TRBV27 and J is TRBJ2-3; D perhaps matches TRBD1 (6 bases). CDR3 length equals 17 residues. V lost 8 bases, J lost 0 bases, and 21 bases lay in between. Germline values: CDR1 MNHEY, CDR2 SMNVEV (reference sequence). For the CDR3, the DNA is TGTGCCAGCGGACAGAGCAGGGGCACATCTAGCACAGATACGCAGTATTTT. Amino acid sequence: CASGQSRGTSSTDTQYF.

This clonotype was seen repeatedly, ten times or more. The gene calls are TRBV30 and TRBJ1-1; the match to TRBD1 covers 7 bases. Trimming cost V 4 bases and J 6 bases; bases outside gene matches: 2. This CDR3 has 11 residues. Germline V gives CDR1 GTSNPN, CDR2 SVGIG (reference sequence). The CDR3 reads CAWTQGPEAFF. The CDR3 DNA reads TGTGCCTGGACACAGGGGCCTGAAGCTTTCTTT.

This chain links TRBV5-8 with TRBJ2-7; TRBD1 matches 9 bases. This CDR3 is built from 16 residues. CDR1 and CDR2 (germline): SGHTS, YDEGEE. Trimming cost V 3 bases and J 3 bases; bases outside gene matches: 10. The CDR3 DNA reads TGTGCCAGCAGCTCGCTAATGAGGACAGGGGTCTACGAGCAGTACTTC. Translating gives CASSSLMRTGVYEQYF.

This clonotype was found a few times. The gene calls are TRBV7-3 and TRBJ1-1; unclear D gene. CDR3 length: 13 amino acids. The V gene lost 1 base and the J gene lost 8 bases, with 11 bases spanning the gap. CDR1 is SGHTA and CDR2 is FQGTGA in the germline V gene. Written as DNA, the CDR3 is TGTGCCAGCAGCTTAATCCCAAAAGAAGAAGCTTTCTTT. The encoded protein is CASSLIPKEEAFF.

This clonotype was recorded at least ten times. The chain joins TRBV28 to TRBJ1-1, with D maybe TRBD1 (5 bases). Germline V gene sequence: CDR1 MDHEN, CDR2 SYDVKM. The CDR3 is 14 residues long. Trimming took 7 bases from V and 4 from J, leaving 16 bases between them. The DNA for the CDR3 is TGTGCCAGCACCCTGGGATGGGGGATCACTGAAGCTTTCTTT. Translated, it gives CASTLGWGITEAFF.

This clonotype was recorded at least ten times. The rearrangement uses TRBV20-1 and TRBJ2-5; D remains unclear. Germline CDR1 reads DFQATT; CDR2 reads SNEGSKA (reference sequence). This CDR3 has 14 amino acids. V gave up 6 bases and J gave up 5 bases, with 19 bases separating them. CDR3 in DNA: TGCAGTGCGAATGCAGCTTCCCTAAGGGAGACCCAGTACTTC. Its protein is CSANAASLRETQYF.

This clonotype was seen repeatedly, ten times or more. The chain couples TRBV3-1 to TRBJ2-1, with 10 bases that match TRBD2. Trimming took 1 base from V and 6 from J; bases not matched to a gene: 3. This CDR3 region has 15 residues. Germline V gene sequence: CDR1 LGHDT, CDR2 YNNKEL (reference sequence). CDR3 region: CASSQGASGGNEQFF. CDR3 in DNA: TGTGCCAGCAGCCAAGGGGCTAGCGGGGGCAATGAGCAGTTCTTC.

At least ten counts were recorded for this clonotype. V and J are TRBV7-9 and TRBJ2-3; 7 bases map to TRBD2. The CDR3 runs to 13 residues. In germline, CDR1 is SEHNR, CDR2 FQNEAQ (reference sequence). V dropped 5 bases and J dropped 9; count of bases not matched to a gene: 8. CDR3: CASSLRLADTQYF. For the CDR3, the DNA is TGTGCCAGCAGCCTACGACTAGCTGACACGCAGTATTTT.

This clonotype was found a few times. The CDR3 DNA is TGTGCCAGCAGTTTATCAAACAATGAGCAGTTCTTC. The encoded protein is CASSLSNNEQFF. The V call is TRBV12-3 or TRBV12-4, the J call TRBJ2-1; no definite D call. V shed 2 bases and J shed 5 bases, with 4 bases lying between them. This CDR3 region has 12 residues.

Ten or more counts support this clonotype. The rearrangement uses TRBV9 and TRBJ2-7; 11 bases line up with TRBD2. Germline V gene lookup returns CDR1 SGDLS and CDR2 YYNGEE. CDR3 length: 15 residues. J gave up 3 bases and V 2 bases, and 4 bases lay outside the gene matches. CDR3 nucleotides: TGTGCCAGCAGCGTGGGACTAGCGGACATCTACGAGCAGTACTTC. Protein product: CASSVGLADIYEQYF.

With regard to this clonotype: Just one base apart from a much larger clone, this may be a read error. V usage is TRBV11-3 and J usage is TRBJ2-1; D is possibly TRBD1 or TRBD2 (7 bases each). CDR1 is SGHNT and CDR2 is YENEEA in the germline V gene. This CDR3 spans 16 amino acids. The chain's CDR3 is CASSLKGGWEGNEQSF. The CDR3, as DNA: TGTGCCAGCAGCCTTAAAGGGGGCTGGGAGGGGAATGAGCAGTCCTTC. Looking up the rest from reference TRBV11-3 and TRBJ2-1 gives the full variable domain: EAGVVQSPRYKIIEKKQPVAFWCNPISGHNTLYWYLQNLGQGPELLIRYENEEAVDDSQLPKDRFSAERLKGVDSTLKIQPAELGDSAVYLCASSLKGGWEGNEQSFGPGTRLTVL.

This rearrangement joins TRBV18 to TRBJ1-5; 8 nucleotides line up with TRBD1. Germline V gives CDR1 KGHSH, CDR2 LQKENI. V lost 6 bases and J lost 2; bases outside the gene matches: 3. The CDR3 spans 14 residues. In DNA, the CDR3 is TGTGCCAGCTCGACAGGGGTCGGCAATCAGCCCCAGCATTTT. The encoded protein is CASSTGVGNQPQHF.

There are a few counts of this clonotype. The chain joins TRBV29-1 to TRBJ2-7; TRBD2 matches at 8 bases. The CDR3 spans 14 residues. Losses at the gene ends were 0 bases for V and 4 bases for J; bases not matched to a gene: 5. The germline gives CDR1 SQVTM, CDR2 ANQGSEA. This CDR3 is CSVEELRGGYEQYF. As DNA, the CDR3 is TGCAGCGTTGAAGAACTTCGGGGGGGGTACGAGCAGTACTTC.

This clonotype was detected ten times or more. This sequence joins TRBV7-2 and TRBJ1-5; tentatively, D is TRBD1 (5 bases). The germline gives CDR1 SGHTA, CDR2 FQGNSA. V lost 5 bases, J lost 1 base, and 12 bases lay in between. The CDR3 is 15 residues long. CDR3 DNA: TGTGCCAGCAGCCAGGGACGGGCGAGCAATCAGCCCCAGCATTTT. It codes for CASSQGRASNQPQHF.

This clonotype was recorded at least ten times. This chain links TRBV27 with TRBJ2-7, with D tentatively TRBD1 (7 bases). Trimming took 4 bases from V and 3 from J, leaving 19 bases between them. CDR1 MNHEY and CDR2 SMNVEV come from the germline V gene (reference sequence). The CDR3 contains 16 residues. CDR3 residues: CASSSLLGQTSYEQYF. CDR3 bases: TGTGCCAGCAGTTCCTTGCTGGGACAGACTAGCTACGAGCAGTACTTC.

This clonotype was seen many times. The chain links TRBV18 to TRBJ2-3, with D unclear. Germline V gives CDR1 KGHSH, CDR2 LQKENI. V was cut by 3 bases and J by 0 bases, with 7 bases left in between. The CDR3 sequence is 14 residues long. The CDR3 reads CASSPSTSTDTQYF. Written as DNA, the CDR3 is TGTGCCAGCTCACCCTCTACTAGCACAGATACGCAGTATTTT.

This clonotype occurred many times. This chain links TRBV11-2 with TRBJ2-1, with 11 bases aligning to TRBD2. This CDR3 is built from 12 residues. V was clipped by 6 bases and J by 10 bases; unmatched bases: 2. CDR1 SGHAT and CDR2 FQNNGV come from the germline V gene. CDR3 protein: CASRSSGGEQFF. The CDR3 DNA sequence: TGTGCCAGCAGATCTAGCGGGGGGGAGCAGTTCTTC.

The chain recombines TRBV6-2 or TRBV6-3 with TRBJ2-5, with 8 bases lining up with TRBD2. Germline CDR1 reads MNHEY; CDR2 reads SVGEGT. The J segment lost 5 bases and the V segment lost 7 bases, leaving 9 bases of the junction unmatched. The CDR3 has 14 residues. Here the CDR3 DNA reads TGTGCCAGCAAACTAGCGGATAACGGGGAGACCCAGTACTTC. Protein sequence: CASKLADNGETQYF.

Ten or more counts support this clonotype. The gene calls are TRBV20-1 and TRBJ1-2; the D is unclear. With 3 bases removed from V and 7 bases from J, the gap between germline ends came to 9 bases. Germline-derived CDR1 and CDR2 are DFQATT and SNEGSKA (reference sequence). The CDR3 contains 11 residues. DNA of the CDR3: TGCAGTGCTAGTCACTTTCTTGGCTACACCTTC. Translation gives CSASHFLGYTF.